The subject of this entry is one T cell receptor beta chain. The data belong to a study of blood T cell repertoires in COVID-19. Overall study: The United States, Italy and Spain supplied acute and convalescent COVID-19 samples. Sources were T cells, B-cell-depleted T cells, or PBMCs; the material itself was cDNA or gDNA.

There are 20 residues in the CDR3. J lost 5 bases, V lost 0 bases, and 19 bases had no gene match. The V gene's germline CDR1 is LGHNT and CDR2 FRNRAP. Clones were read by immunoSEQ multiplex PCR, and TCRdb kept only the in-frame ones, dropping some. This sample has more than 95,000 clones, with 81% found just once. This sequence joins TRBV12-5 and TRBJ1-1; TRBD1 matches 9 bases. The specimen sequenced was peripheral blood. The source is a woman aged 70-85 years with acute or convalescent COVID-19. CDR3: CASGLVSPGQGTWEWTEAFF. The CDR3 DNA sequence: TGTGCTAGTGGTTTGGTTTCTCCCGGACAGGGGACTTGGGAATGGACTGAAGCTTTCTTT.